Each of the 15 T cell receptor beta chains below was sequenced from the same sample in a study of vaccination and CD4 T cells after COVID-19. Noted treatment: approximately nine-day PBMC culture with coronavirus spike peptide pools or control peptides (ViraFEST assay). What these receptors recognize is not known. Sequencing of the DNA from cultured CD4+ T cells was carried out with the Oncomine TCR Beta short-read assay. MiXCR, applied by TCRdb to the PCR reads, yields one record per CDR3 protein. The sample comprises about 10,000 distinct CDR3 sequences, under 60% of which are singletons, and around 24% rests with the top ten. The specimen was CD4+ T cells from blood, cultured in vitro. These receptor sequences come from a human donor who had recovered from COVID-19.

V gene TRBV11-2 combines with J gene TRBJ1-2, with 7 bases fitting TRBD1. Germline V lookup: CDR1 SGHAT, CDR2 FQNNGV. V lost 3 bases and J lost 2; bases outside the gene matches: 6. The CDR3 consists of 15 residues. The CDR3 reads CASSFTQGGNYGYTF. The CDR3 DNA reads as TGTGCCAGCAGCTTTACGCAGGGGGGGAACTATGGCTACACCTTC.

This clonotype was observed a handful of times. The chain links TRBV20-1 to TRBJ1-1; D gene uncertain. V lost 2 bases and J 5 bases, leaving 6 bases between the germline ends. The CDR3 is 11 amino acids. CDR1 and CDR2 (germline): DFQATT, SNEGSKA (reference sequence). As DNA, the CDR3 is TGCAGTGCTAGACCGGGAACTGAAGCTTTCTTT. It specifies CSARPGTEAFF.

The chain recombines TRBV6-1 with TRBJ2-2; 7 bases agree with TRBD1. In germline, CDR1 is MNHNS, CDR2 SASEGT. V dropped 5 bases and J dropped 0; count of bases not matched to a gene: 3. The CDR3 runs 15 residues. CDR3 protein: CASSRDSANTGELFF. The CDR3 region has the DNA TGTGCCAGCAGTAGGGACAGCGCGAACACCGGGGAGCTGTTTTTT.

Only a few counts were recorded for this clonotype. The V and J genes are TRBV6-2 or TRBV6-3 and TRBJ1-2; D unclear. This CDR3 is built from 15 residues. Trimming left V 3 bases short and J 3 bases short, with 14 bases between. CDR1 MNHEY and CDR2 SVGEGT come from the germline V gene. CDR3 loop: CASSYLWLRDYGYTF. The CDR3 DNA follows: TGTGCCAGCAGTTATCTCTGGCTGAGGGACTATGGCTACACCTTC.

V gene TRBV20-1 combines with J gene TRBJ1-1; a weak D match, TRBD1 (5 bases). V dropped 5 bases and J dropped 2 bases, with 6 bases sitting between them. This CDR3 contains 11 residues. CDR1 DFQATT and CDR2 SNEGSKA come from the germline V gene (reference sequence). CDR3 amino acids: CSAGANTEAFF. In DNA form, the CDR3 reads TGCAGTGCTGGGGCCAACACTGAAGCTTTCTTT.

A remark on this clonotype: A junction boundary mismatches the germline segment, possibly from a read error. This rearrangement joins TRBV15 to TRBJ1-2, with 7 bases identical to TRBD1. This CDR3 is built from 15 residues. The germline V gene encodes CDR1 LNHNV and CDR2 YYDKDF (reference sequence). Here the CDR3 reads CATSGDRASIYGYTF. In nucleotides, the CDR3 is TGTGCCACCAGCGGAGACAGGGCCTCGATCTATGGCTACACCTTC. Full variable domain (remainder filled in from reference TRBV15 and TRBJ1-2): DAMVIQNPRYQVTQFGKPVTLSCSQTLNHNVMYWYQQKSSQAPKLLFHYYDKDFNNEADTPDNFQSRRPNTSFCFLDIRSPGLGDTAMYLCATSGDRASIYGYTFGSGTRLTVV.

This clonotype showed up just once. This chain connects TRBV11-3 to TRBJ2-3; unclear D gene. Trimming removed 3 bases from V and 4 bases from J, with 11 bases in between. The CDR3 sequence is 14 residues long. CDR1 is SGHNT and CDR2 is YENEEA in the germline V gene. This CDR3 is CASSFNAKADTQYF. For the CDR3, the DNA is TGTGCCAGCAGCTTCAATGCGAAAGCAGATACGCAGTATTTT. Filled out from reference TRBV11-3 and TRBJ2-3, the complete variable domain reads EAGVVQSPRYKIIEKKQPVAFWCNPISGHNTLYWYLQNLGQGPELLIRYENEEAVDDSQLPKDRFSAERLKGVDSTLKIQPAELGDSAVYLCASSFNAKADTQYFGPGTRLTVL.

The genes are TRBV12-3 or TRBV12-4 and TRBJ2-2; TRBD1 aligns across 9 bases. V was clipped by 2 bases and J by 6 bases; unmatched bases: 16. This CDR3 is built from 19 residues. The CDR3 DNA reads TGTGCCAGCAGTTTATTCAATGGGTGGGGACAGGGTAGGGCCGGGGAGCTGTTTTTT. As protein: CASSLFNGWGQGRAGELFF.

This clonotype was counted a single time. The junction differs from germline at one of its ends, possibly a read error. This chain uses TRBV24-1 with TRBJ1-1; tentative D call: TRBD1 (5 bases). The CDR3 contains 16 residues. Germline CDR1 is KGHDR and CDR2 is SFDVKD. This CDR3 is CAARRGPLLMNTEAFF. CDR3 nucleotides: TGTGCCGCCCGAAGGGGTCCCCTTTTGATGAACACTGAGGCTTTCTTT.

This chain links TRBV5-1 with TRBJ1-2; D uncertain. The length of the CDR3 is 16 residues. Germline lookup yields CDR1 SGHRS and CDR2 YFSETQ. Trimming took off 0 bases at V and 5 bases at J, with 17 bases between the two ends. CDR3 nucleotides: TGCGCCAGCAGCTTGGCCGAGGTTTCAGAGTATTATGGCTACACCTTC. Amino acid sequence: CASSLAEVSEYYGYTF. Full variable domain (missing parts from reference TRBV5-1 and TRBJ1-2): KAGVTQTPRYLIKTRGQQVTLSCSPISGHRSVSWYQQTPGQGLQFLFEYFSETQRNKGNFPGRFSGRQFSNSRSEMNVSTLELGDSALYLCASSLAEVSEYYGYTFGSGTRLTVV.

The gene calls are TRBV20-1 and TRBJ2-7, with 9 bases fitting TRBD1. The CDR3 consists of 14 residues. The trim removed 2 bases at V and 6 bases at J, leaving 8 bases unmatched. CDR1 is DFQATT, CDR2 SNEGSKA, per germline (reference sequence). DNA of the CDR3: TGCAGTGCTAGATGGGGGACAGGGCTTGCCGAGCAGTACTTC. Protein sequence: CSARWGTGLAEQYF.

This sequence joins TRBV5-4 and TRBJ1-2; 8 bases are shared with TRBD1. Germline trimming cut 2 bases from V and 8 bases from J; bases unmatched to any gene: 8. Per germline, CDR1 SGHNT and CDR2 YYREEE (reference sequence). There are 14 residues in the CDR3. The CDR3 coding sequence is TGTGCCAGCAGCTTCGGCAGGGGGCCAATGGGCTACACCTTC. This sequence encodes CASSFGRGPMGYTF.

V usage is TRBV6-2 or TRBV6-3 and J usage is TRBJ2-7; D is ambiguous. The CDR3 covers 18 residues. The V gene's germline CDR1 is MNHEY and CDR2 SVGEGT. The ends were cut back, 6 bases at V and 0 bases at J, with 24 bases in the middle. Here the CDR3 reads CASSPWGMVGTYSYEQYF. In DNA, the CDR3 is TGTGCCAGCAGCCCCTGGGGTATGGTAGGAACATACTCCTACGAGCAGTACTTC.

The chain joins TRBV6-1 to TRBJ1-1; tentative D call: TRBD1 (5 bases). The CDR3 extends over 11 amino acids. CDR1 and CDR2 from the germline V gene are MNHNS and SASEGT. V lost 9 bases to trimming and J lost 7 bases, with 12 bases between them. CDR3 nucleotides: TGTGCCAGTGAGAACAGGCTTGAAGCTTTCTTT. Protein product: CASENRLEAFF.

The rearrangement links TRBV20-1 to TRBJ2-3, with D maybe TRBD2 (6 bases). The CDR3 runs to 15 residues. With 5 bases removed from V and 3 bases from J, the gap between germline ends came to 18 bases. Germline lookup yields CDR1 DFQATT and CDR2 SNEGSKA (reference sequence). The CDR3 DNA follows: TGCAGTGCTCCTGCCCTAGCGCCTAAAACAGATACGCAGTATTTT. It translates to CSAPALAPKTDTQYF.